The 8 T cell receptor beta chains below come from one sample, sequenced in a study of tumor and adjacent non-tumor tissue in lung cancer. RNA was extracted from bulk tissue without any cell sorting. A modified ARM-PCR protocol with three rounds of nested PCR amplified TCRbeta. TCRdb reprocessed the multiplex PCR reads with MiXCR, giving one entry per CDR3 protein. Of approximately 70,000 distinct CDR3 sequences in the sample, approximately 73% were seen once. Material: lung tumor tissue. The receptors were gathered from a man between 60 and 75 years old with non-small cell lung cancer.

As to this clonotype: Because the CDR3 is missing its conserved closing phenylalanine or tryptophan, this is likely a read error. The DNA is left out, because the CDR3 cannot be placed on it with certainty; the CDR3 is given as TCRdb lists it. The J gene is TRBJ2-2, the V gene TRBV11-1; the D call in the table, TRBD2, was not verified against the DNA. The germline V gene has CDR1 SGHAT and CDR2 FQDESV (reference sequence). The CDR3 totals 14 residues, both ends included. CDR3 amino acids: CASSYTSGSGELFC.

For the CDR3, the DNA is TGCAGCGGGAAGTTAAGTGGCGGGGAGCTGTTTTTT. Translating gives CSGKLSGGELFF. The gene calls are TRBV29-1 and TRBJ2-2; D remains unclear. Germline values: CDR1 SQVTM, CDR2 ANQGSEA. The CDR3 loop spans 12 amino acids. The V end lost 7 bases, the J end lost 7 bases, and 13 bases lay between the germline ends.

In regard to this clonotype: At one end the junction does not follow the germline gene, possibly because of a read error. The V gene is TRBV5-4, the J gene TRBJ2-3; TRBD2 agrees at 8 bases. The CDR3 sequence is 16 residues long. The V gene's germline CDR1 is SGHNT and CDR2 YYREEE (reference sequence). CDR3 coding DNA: TGTGCCAGTAGTCCTATCCAGCGGGAGCCGGGAAATACACAGTATTTT. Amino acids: CASSPIQREPGNTQYF.

The DNA for the CDR3 is TGCAGTGCTCAGGCGGGGACGGAACTGCCCCGACATTTT. Its protein product is CSAQAGTELPRHF. The J gene is TRBJ1-5, the V gene TRBV20-1, with D possibly TRBD1 on 5 matching bases. Germline CDR1 DFQATT, CDR2 SNEGSKA (reference sequence). The CDR3 is 13 residues long. Trimming cost V 5 bases and J 16 bases, with 24 bases left between them.

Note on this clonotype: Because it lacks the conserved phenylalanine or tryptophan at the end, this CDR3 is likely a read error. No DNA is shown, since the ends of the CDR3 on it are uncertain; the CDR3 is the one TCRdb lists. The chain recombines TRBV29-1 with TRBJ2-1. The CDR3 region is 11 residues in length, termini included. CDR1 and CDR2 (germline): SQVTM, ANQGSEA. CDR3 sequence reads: CSVEQLSTWFL.

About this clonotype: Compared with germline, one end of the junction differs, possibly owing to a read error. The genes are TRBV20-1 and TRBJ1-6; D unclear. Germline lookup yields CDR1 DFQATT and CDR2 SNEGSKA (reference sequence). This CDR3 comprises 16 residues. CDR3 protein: CNAGESPGGNNSPVHF. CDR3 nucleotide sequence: TGCAATGCGGGAGAGTCGCCAGGTGGGAATAATTCACCCGTCCACTTT.

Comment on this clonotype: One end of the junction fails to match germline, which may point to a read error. The CDR3 sequence: CSISRPQGRETQYF. In nucleotides, the CDR3 is TGCAGTATTAGCAGGCCCCAGGGAAGAGAGACCCAGTATTTC. The chain couples TRBV20-1 to TRBJ2-5, with D perhaps matching TRBD1 (5 bases). The CDR3 is made up of 14 amino acids. Germline V gives CDR1 DFQATT, CDR2 SNEGSKA (reference sequence).

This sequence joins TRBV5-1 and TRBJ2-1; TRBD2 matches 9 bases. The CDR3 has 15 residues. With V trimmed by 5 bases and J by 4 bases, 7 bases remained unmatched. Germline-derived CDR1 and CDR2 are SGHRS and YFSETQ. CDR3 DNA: TGCGCCAGCAGGGACGGGACTAGCAGTTACAATGAGCAGTTCTTC. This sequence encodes CASRDGTSSYNEQFF.